These 23 T cell receptor beta chains share one sample of origin, sequenced in a study of a mutant IDH1 vaccine in newly diagnosed glioma. Time point of the sample: week 23, last vaccination. All doses held 300 ug of mutant IDH1 20-mer peptide, with topical imiquimod. TCRdb keeps only in-frame clones here, not all; method: immunoSEQ multiplex PCR. The table records under 85,000 clones, around 83% of them present only once. No antigens are known for them. The sequenced sample was PBMCs, obtained from a glioma patient whose treatment included an IDH1 peptide vaccine. The receptor set was obtained from a woman aged 45-65 years with glioma.

Concerning this clone: The sample carries other DNA sequences with the same CDR3. The rearrangement uses TRBV4-2 and TRBJ2-1; D is undetermined. Germline V CDR1 and CDR2: LGHNA, YNFKEQ. The V gene lost 1 base and the J gene lost 4 bases, with 17 bases spanning the gap. The CDR3 contains 17 residues. DNA of the CDR3: TGTGCCAGCAGCCAAGTATTTAGAGAGTCCTCGTACAATGAGCAGTTCTTC. This gives the protein CASSQVFRESSYNEQFF.

This clone was picked up one time. The V and J genes are TRBV5-5 and TRBJ1-6; 9 nucleotides line up with TRBD1. The CDR3 runs 15 residues. V was pared by 4 bases and J by 5 bases, with 4 bases of the junction left unmatched. Germline CDR1 and CDR2: SGHKS and YYEKEE (reference sequence). CDR3 amino acids: CASSDRGRNNSPLHF. CDR3 coding DNA: TGTGCCAGCAGCGACAGGGGGAGGAATAATTCACCCCTCCACTTT.

This sequence joins TRBV7-9 and TRBJ1-2; TRBD1 matches at 7 bases. J lost 7 bases, V lost 5 bases, and 7 bases had no gene match. CDR3 length equals 13 residues. Germline CDR1 reads SEHNR; CDR2 reads FQNEAQ (reference sequence). Here the CDR3 DNA reads TGTGCCAGCAGCCCATCGACAGGGATTGGCTACACCTTC. Protein: CASSPSTGIGYTF.

V gene TRBV5-1 combines with J gene TRBJ2-5; no clear D gene. The germline gives CDR1 SGHRS, CDR2 YFSETQ. Trimming shortened V by 0 bases and J by 5 bases, and 14 bases separated the two germline ends. This CDR3 is built from 15 residues. The CDR3 bases are TGCGCCAGCAGCTTGGTCGGGTTCCAAGGGGAGACCCAGTACTTC. Its translation: CASSLVGFQGETQYF.

The rearrangement links TRBV7-9 to TRBJ2-7; no definite D call. V lost 7 bases to trimming and J lost 1 base, with 8 bases between them. Germline V lookup: CDR1 SEHNR, CDR2 FQNEAQ (reference sequence). The CDR3 runs to 12 residues. CDR3 bases: TGTGCCAGCAACTTGGGATCCTACGAGCAGTACTTC. Amino acids: CASNLGSYEQYF.

CDR3 DNA: TGTGCCAGCAGCTTAAAAGAGGGAGGTGGAACTGAAGCTTTCTTT. Amino acid sequence: CASSLKEGGGTEAFF. V is TRBV11-2 and J is TRBJ1-1; D is undetermined. V was trimmed by 2 bases and J by 5 bases, leaving 15 bases between them. The CDR3 length is 15 residues. The germline CDR1 and CDR2 sequences are SGHAT and FQNNGV.

There are a few counts of this clone. V gene TRBV5-5 combines with J gene TRBJ2-2; a weak D match, TRBD2 (5 bases). Germline V gives CDR1 SGHKS, CDR2 YYEKEE (reference sequence). This CDR3 region has 13 residues. Deletions cut 1 base from V and 6 bases from J, with 7 bases between. The CDR3 DNA reads TGTGCCAGCAGCTTGCGGGGATCCGGGGAGCTGTTTTTT. It specifies CASSLRGSGELFF. Full variable domain (remainder filled in from reference TRBV5-5 and TRBJ2-2): DAGVTQSPTHLIKTRGQQVTLRCSPISGHKSVSWYQQVLGQGPQFIFQYYEKEERGRGNFPDRFSARQFPNYSSELNVNALLLGDSALYLCASSLRGSGELFFGEGSRLTVL.

The chain uses TRBV4-1 and TRBJ2-7; D perhaps matches TRBD1 (7 bases). Trimming removed 4 bases from V and 3 bases from J, with 25 bases in between. Germline CDR1 and CDR2: MGHRA and YSYEKL. The CDR3 consists of 18 residues. The CDR3: CASSPYFTGGGAGYEQYF. In DNA, the CDR3 is TGCGCCAGCAGCCCCTACTTCACCGGAGGGGGCGCGGGCTACGAGCAGTACTTC.

J is TRBJ2-2 and V is TRBV9; D gene unclear. The CDR3 is 13 amino acids. V was pared by 2 bases and J by 1 base, with 3 bases between. CDR1 SGDLS and CDR2 YYNGEE come from the germline V gene. The CDR3 nucleotides read TGTGCCAGCAGCGTTCGGAACACCGGGGAGCTGTTTTTT. Translating it yields CASSVRNTGELFF.

The V call is TRBV2, the J call TRBJ2-7; TRBD2 matches 11 bases. From germline, CDR1 is SNHLY and CDR2 FYNNEI. Trimming took 7 bases from V and 4 from J; bases not matched to a gene: 6. The CDR3 spans 14 residues. CDR3 region: CASIEASGRYEQYF. DNA of the CDR3: TGTGCCAGCATAGAGGCTAGCGGGAGGTACGAGCAGTACTTC.

A single count supports this clone. The sample has other DNA sequences that encode this CDR3 too. The chain has TRBV28 and TRBJ1-2, with 8 bases matching TRBD1. V shed 3 bases, J shed 5 bases, and the junction held 2 bases outside the gene matches. The CDR3 spans 13 residues. Germline lookup yields CDR1 MDHEN and CDR2 SYDVKM. The CDR3 reads CASSLRQGYGYTF. DNA of the CDR3: TGTGCCAGCAGTTTGCGACAGGGGTATGGCTACACCTTC.

The rearrangement uses TRBV4-1 and TRBJ2-2; D remains ambiguous. CDR3 length: 15 amino acids. With 2 bases removed from V and 5 bases from J, the gap between germline ends came to 12 bases. Per the germline V gene, CDR1 is MGHRA and CDR2 is YSYEKL. This chain's CDR3 is CASSQWGTETGELFF. CDR3 nucleotide sequence: TGCGCCAGCAGCCAATGGGGTACAGAGACCGGGGAGCTGTTTTTT.

The CDR3 loop is CASSLRATSGPTDTQYF. The DNA of the CDR3 is TGTGCCAGCAGTTTAAGGGCAACTAGCGGACCCACAGATACGCAGTATTTT. This chain links TRBV27 with TRBJ2-3, with 8 bases lining up with TRBD2. V lost 2 bases and J lost 2; bases outside the gene matches: 9. Germline assignment: CDR1 MNHEY and CDR2 SMNVEV (reference sequence). The CDR3 spans 17 residues.

The chain links TRBV28 to TRBJ1-2; no definite D call. The CDR3 covers 14 residues. V lost 5 bases and J 3 bases, leaving 13 bases between the germline ends. CDR1 and CDR2 from the germline V gene are MDHEN and SYDVKM. The CDR3 region is CASSVQPVDYGYTF. The CDR3 nucleotides read TGTGCCAGCAGTGTGCAGCCGGTTGACTATGGCTACACCTTC.

This clone was observed a single time. The chain uses TRBV7-3 and TRBJ1-3; D is possibly TRBD1 (6 bases). The germline CDR1 and CDR2 sequences are SGHTA and FQGTGA. V gave up 5 bases and J gave up 4 bases, with 9 bases separating them. The CDR3 extends over 13 amino acids. The CDR3 loop is CASSATGGNTIYF. The CDR3 DNA reads as TGTGCCAGCAGCGCCACAGGGGGAAACACCATATATTTT.

For this clone: A junction end diverges from the germline sequence, so it may reflect a read error. The J gene is TRBJ2-1, the V gene TRBV7-7; D call uncertain. Germline assignment: CDR1 SSHAT and CDR2 FNYEAQ (reference sequence). The CDR3 sequence is 13 residues long. In DNA form, the CDR3 reads TGTGCTAGCAGCTTCGGCCCTGCAAATGAGCAGTTCTTC. Its translation is CASSFGPANEQFF. Using reference TRBV7-7 and TRBJ2-1 for the parts outside the CDR3, the full variable domain is GAGVSQSPRYKVTKRGQDVTLRCDPISSHATLYWYQQALGQGPEFLTYFNYEAQPDKSGLPSDRFSAERPEGSISTLTIQRTEQRDSAMYRCASSFGPANEQFFGPGTRLTVL.

The J gene is TRBJ2-1, the V gene TRBV6-5, with 11 bases identical to TRBD1. The CDR3 sequence is 16 residues long. Germline trimming cut 4 bases from V and 8 bases from J; bases unmatched to any gene: 10. From germline, CDR1 is MNHEY and CDR2 SVGAGI. CDR3 sequence reads: CASSLTPGQGVDEQFF. CDR3 DNA sequence: TGTGCCAGCAGTTTAACTCCGGGACAGGGGGTCGATGAGCAGTTCTTC.

Turning to this clone: This sample includes further DNA sequences coding for the same CDR3. This chain joins TRBV6-5 and TRBJ2-7; D remains ambiguous. Trimming stripped 6 bases from V and 0 bases from J, with 3 bases between. There are 11 residues in the CDR3. Germline V gene lookup returns CDR1 MNHEY and CDR2 SVGAGI. CDR3 DNA: TGTGCCAGCAGGTCCTCCTACGAGCAGTACTTC. Residues: CASRSSYEQYF.

The chain links TRBV2 to TRBJ2-2; 10 bases agree with TRBD1. The V segment lost 4 bases and the J segment 0 bases; nucleotides outside the gene matches: 2. Germline V gene lookup returns CDR1 SNHLY and CDR2 FYNNEI. This CDR3 is 16 amino acids long. CDR3 bases: TGTGCCAGCAGTGCGACAGGGGGCGCGAACACCGGGGAGCTGTTTTTT. This codes for CASSATGGANTGELFF.

V and J are TRBV11-2 and TRBJ2-7; D not certain. V was pared by 0 bases and J by 7 bases, with 16 bases between. This CDR3 contains 15 residues. Germline CDR1 reads SGHAT; CDR2 reads FQNNGV. Here the CDR3 DNA reads TGTGCCAGCAGCTTAGATTTGGGTGAGGTCGGGGAGCAGTACTTC. This sequence encodes CASSLDLGEVGEQYF.

This chain links TRBV4-1 with TRBJ2-1; 7 nucleotides agree with TRBD2. V dropped 3 bases and J dropped 0; count of bases not matched to a gene: 5. The CDR3 is 16 residues long. The germline gives CDR1 MGHRA, CDR2 YSYEKL. CDR3 coding DNA: TGCGCCAGCAGCCAGTTTGGCGGGAGCTCCTACAATGAGCAGTTCTTC. It encodes CASSQFGGSSYNEQFF.

This clone appeared a single time. This rearrangement joins TRBV28 to TRBJ1-4, with TRBD1 as a possible D gene (5 bases). V lost 6 bases, J lost 0 bases, and 11 bases lay in between. The CDR3 has 15 amino acids. Germline-derived CDR1 and CDR2 are MDHEN and SYDVKM. The CDR3 loop reads CASRAYRTTNEKLFF. The CDR3 DNA reads as TGTGCCAGCAGAGCATACAGGACAACTAATGAAAAACTGTTTTTT.

V is TRBV5-4 and J is TRBJ1-1; 7 bases line up with TRBD1. In germline, CDR1 is SGHNT, CDR2 YYREEE (reference sequence). J gave up 0 bases and V 4 bases, and 6 bases lay outside the gene matches. This CDR3 has 15 residues. The CDR3 region is CASSPTGQLNTEAFF. The CDR3 DNA sequence: TGTGCCAGCAGCCCCACGGGACAGCTGAACACTGAAGCTTTCTTT.